The clone carrying this T cell receptor beta chain was observed a few times. Its target is not known. Investigators isolated RNA and reverse transcribed it into cDNA to act as the sequencing template. Sequencing was performed with immunoSEQ multiplex PCR; in TCRdb, only in-frame clones are kept and a portion is missing. The sample contains 190,000 or so clones, roughly 53% of which appear only once. The CDR3 covers 13 residues. Germline V gives CDR1 SGHRS, CDR2 YFSETQ. The V gene end was trimmed by 7 bases and the J gene end by 4 bases; junction bases not matched to a gene: 6. The data were taken from a study of CD8+ T cells in alopecia areata. As for the study in general: Severity in treated patients was scored by percentage of scalp area affected.

Study-wide results and limits: Affected lesional scalp, above all in alopecia totalis/universalis, was more clonal than normal scalp.

Described treatment: oral pan-JAK inhibitor, 5-10 mg twice daily. The TCR originated in a human donor with alopecia areata. This sample comprised CD8+ T cells sorted from blood, obtained at week 24, from a patient treated with tofacitinib. This chain joins TRBV5-1 and TRBJ2-5; 8 positions agree with TRBD2. The CDR3 DNA reads TGCGCCAGCGACATAGCGGGGCGAGAGACCCAGTACTTC. Its protein product is CASDIAGRETQYF.